This T cell receptor beta chain comes out of a study of cytomegalovirus exposure and HLA in healthy donors. Study-level points and caveats: As a later analysis revealed, the rate of TCR association differed by HLA locus, with DRB1 most and HLA-C fewest. Published work reported that the classifier diagnosed cytomegalovirus status with high specificity and sensitivity. What a later analysis showed was that several of the most significant clusters appeared linked to common viral pathogens.

As concerns this clone: Antigen: not known.

The CDR3 spans 15 residues. The germline gives CDR1 SGHRS, CDR2 YFSETQ. V dropped 3 bases and J dropped 5; count of bases not matched to a gene: 6. The PCR ran on 60 Vbeta and 13 Jbeta primers. In the original workflow: Unique TCR beta chains numbered about 80 million in a later analysis, with around 10 million shared. The assay was immunoSEQ multiplex PCR, and TCRdb's table has in-frame clones only and misses some. V and J calls and clone size are those listed in that table; D and trimming were worked out from the DNA. Among 150,000 to 250,000 clones, around 85% were seen once, and the ten largest hold approximately 2.1%.

The genes are TRBV5-1 and TRBJ2-2; 8 bases fit TRBD2. The sequenced sample consisted of PBMCs. The TCR sequence derives from a woman between 45 and 60 years old in good health and CMV-seronegative. The CDR3 spells CASSSLAGSTGELFF. Written as DNA, the CDR3 is TGCGCCAGCAGCTCCTTAGCGGGATCTACCGGGGAGCTGTTTTTT.